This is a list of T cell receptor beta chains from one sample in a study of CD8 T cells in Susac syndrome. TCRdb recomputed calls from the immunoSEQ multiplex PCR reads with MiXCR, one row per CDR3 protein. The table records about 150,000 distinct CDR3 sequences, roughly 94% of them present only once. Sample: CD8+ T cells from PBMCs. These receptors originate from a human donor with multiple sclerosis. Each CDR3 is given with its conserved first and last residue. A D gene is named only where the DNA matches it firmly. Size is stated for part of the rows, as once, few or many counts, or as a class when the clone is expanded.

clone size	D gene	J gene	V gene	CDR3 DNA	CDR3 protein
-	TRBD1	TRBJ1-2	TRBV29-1	TGCAGCGTTCCGGGACAGGGGGCGGTAGGCGGCTACACCTTC	CSVPGQGAVGGYTF
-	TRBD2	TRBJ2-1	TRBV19	TGTGCCAGTAGACCGGGGGGTACCTACAATGAGCAGTTCTTC	CASRPGGTYNEQFF
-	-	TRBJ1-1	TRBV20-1	TGCAGTGCTAGAGATGAGTTGGGGGACACTGAAGCTTTCTTT	CSARDELGDTEAFF
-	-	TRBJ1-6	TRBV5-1	TGCGCCAGCAGCTTGTCGAAGGAGTCACCCCTCCACTTT	CASSLSKESPLHF
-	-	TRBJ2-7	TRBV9	TGTGCCAGCAGCTCTCACGGGGGCTCCTACGAGCAGTACTTC	CASSSHGGSYEQYF
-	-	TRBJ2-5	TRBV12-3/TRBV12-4	TGTGCCATCATGACGGGAGAGACCCAGTACTTC	CAIMTGETQYF
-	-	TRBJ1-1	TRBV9	TGTGCCAGCGGTCGTCCGAACACTGAAGCTTTCTTT	CASGRPNTEAFF
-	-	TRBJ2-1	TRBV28	TGTGCCAGCAGTTTTACAGCCTACAATGAGCAGTTCTTC	CASSFTAYNEQFF
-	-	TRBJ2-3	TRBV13	TGTGCCAGCAGCTTAGCCAACACAGATACGCAGTATTTT	CASSLANTDTQYF
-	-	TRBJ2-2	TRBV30	TGTGCCTGGAATCGGCTCGGGGCAGACAACACCGGGGAGCTGTTTTTT	CAWNRLGADNTGELFF
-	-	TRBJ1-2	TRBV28	TGTGCCAGCAGTTTAGAGGGGGTCGGTGGCTACACCTTC	CASSLEGVGGYTF
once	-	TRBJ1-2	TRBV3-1	TGTGCCAGCAGCCTCACTCTTCGGCCGGGCCTCGATGGCTACACCTTC	CASSLTLRPGLDGYTF
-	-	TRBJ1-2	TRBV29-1	TGCAGCGTTGAAGTACGTTTGGGAGGCCTAGACTATGGCTACACCTTC	CSVEVRLGGLDYGYTF
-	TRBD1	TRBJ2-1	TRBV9	TGTGCCAGCAGCGTAGGGGACAGGGTGTACAATGAGCAGTTCTTC	CASSVGDRVYNEQFF
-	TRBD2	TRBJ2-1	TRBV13	TGTGCCAGCAGCTTAGGGCTAGCGGACAATGAGCAGTTCTTC	CASSLGLADNEQFF
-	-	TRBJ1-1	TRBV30	TGTGCCTGGAGTGGAGGAGGGAACACTGAAGCTTTCTTT	CAWSGGGNTEAFF
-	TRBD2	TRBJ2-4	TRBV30	TGTGCCTGGAGTGTACCGTATCGACCGGGACTAGCGGGGGGGCTAGCCAAAAACATTCAGTACTTC	CAWSVPYRPGLAGGLAKNIQYF
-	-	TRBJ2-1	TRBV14	TGTGCCAGCAGCCCTGCCACTGGACGTTACAATGAGCAGTTCTTC	CASSPATGRYNEQFF
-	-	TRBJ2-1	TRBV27	TGTGCCAGCAGTTCCTCCGGGGGCCCCTTTGGTGAGCAGTTCTTC	CASSSSGGPFGEQFF
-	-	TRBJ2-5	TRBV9	TGTGCCAGCAGCGTTGCAGCCAAAGAGACCCAGTACTTC	CASSVAAKETQYF
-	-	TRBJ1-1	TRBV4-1	TGCGCCAGCAGCCAATCTAAAACGGACGGGACTGAAGCTTTCTTT	CASSQSKTDGTEAFF
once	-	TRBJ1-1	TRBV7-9	TGTGCCAGCAGCTCTCGCCCGGGGACCGCCAACACTGAAGCTTTCTTT	CASSSRPGTANTEAFF
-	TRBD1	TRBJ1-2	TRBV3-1	TGTGCCAGCAGCCAAGATTTGGGACAGGGGGCTACCGTAGCCTTC	CASSQDLGQGATVAF
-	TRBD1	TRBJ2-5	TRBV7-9	TGTGCCAGCAGCTTACAGACAGGGCGGGAGACCCAGTACTTC	CASSLQTGRETQYF
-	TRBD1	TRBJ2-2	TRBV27	TGTGCCAGCAGTGCCTACAGGGGGCGCAACACCGGGGAGCTGTTTTTT	CASSAYRGRNTGELFF
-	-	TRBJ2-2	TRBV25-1	TGTGCCAGCAGTCAGAGTGGACAGGAGCTGTTTTTT	CASSQSGQELFF
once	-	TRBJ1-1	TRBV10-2	TGCGCCAGCAGTGATTACGGGCGGGACACTGAAGCTTTCTTT	CASSDYGRDTEAFF
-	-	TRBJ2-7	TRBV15	TGTGCCACCAGCAGGAAGGGAGATCCCATTTACGAGCAGTACTTC	CATSRKGDPIYEQYF
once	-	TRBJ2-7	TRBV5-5	TGTGCCAGCAGCTTCCGGATGAGGGGCACGGCCGGGACACCCTACGAGCAGTACTTC	CASSFRMRGTAGTPYEQYF
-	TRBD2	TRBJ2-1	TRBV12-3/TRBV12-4	TGTGCCAGCAGAACCTCGACTAGCGGGGACTACAATGAGCAGTTCTTC	CASRTSTSGDYNEQFF
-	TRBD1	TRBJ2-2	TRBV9	TGTGCCAGCAGCCCAAGGGGGCCGGGCGGGGAGCTGTTTTTT	CASSPRGPGGELFF
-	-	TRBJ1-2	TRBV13	TGTGCCAGCAGCTGGACAGCAAAAGATGGCTACACCTTC	CASSWTAKDGYTF
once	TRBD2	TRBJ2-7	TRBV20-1	TGCAGTGCTAGAGATCAAGCGGGGAGCTCCTACGAGCAGTACTTC	CSARDQAGSSYEQYF
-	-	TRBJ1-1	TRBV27	TGTGCCAGCAGTTTAACTATGAGGAACACTGAAGCTTTCTTT	CASSLTMRNTEAFF
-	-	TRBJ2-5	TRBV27	TGTGCCAGCAGTCGGCAGGGTACCCAGTACTTC	CASSRQGTQYF
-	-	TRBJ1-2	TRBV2	TGTGCCAGCAGTGTGGGCAGGGGAGCCTATGGCTACACCTTC	CASSVGRGAYGYTF
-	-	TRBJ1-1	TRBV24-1	TGTGCCACCAGTGAACAGGGCACTGAAGCTTTCTTT	CATSEQGTEAFF
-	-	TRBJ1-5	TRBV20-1	TGCAGTGCTAGAGTCAGGGGATATCAGCCCCAGCATTTT	CSARVRGYQPQHF
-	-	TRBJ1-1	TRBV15	TGTGCCACCAGCATACAGGACCTGACCACTGAAGCTTTCTTT	CATSIQDLTTEAFF
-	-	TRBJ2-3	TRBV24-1	TGTGCCACCAGTGATTTAGGAGAATCAGATACGCAGTATTTT	CATSDLGESDTQYF
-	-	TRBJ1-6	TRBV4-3	TGCGCCAGCAGCCAGACCCCAACCGGGGCGCTGGATAATTCACCCCTCCACTTT	CASSQTPTGALDNSPLHF
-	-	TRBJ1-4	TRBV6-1	TGTGCCAGCACAACCGGGAATGAAAAACTGTTTTTT	CASTTGNEKLFF
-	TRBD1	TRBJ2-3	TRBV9	TGTGCCAGCAGCGCCCGGGACAGTAACACAGATACGCAGTATTTT	CASSARDSNTDTQYF
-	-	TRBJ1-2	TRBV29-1	TGCAGCGGCTATAACTCGGGGGACTATGGCTACACCTTC	CSGYNSGDYGYTF
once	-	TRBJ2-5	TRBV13	TGTGCCAGCGGGGTCAGGGACCAAGAGACCCAGTACTTC	CASGVRDQETQYF